A selection of T cell receptor beta chains follows, all from one sample in a study of regulatory dendritic cells for organ transplantation. Assay used: immunoSEQ multiplex PCR; TCRdb lists only in-frame clones, some missing. The data show roughly 30,000 clones, with around 82% seen just once and around 0.4% held by the top ten. Sequencing used naive CD8+ T cells from blood. These receptors all stem from a human donor in good health. Each CDR3 is given with its conserved first and last residue. The D gene is left open where the match is weak. Not every row has a clone size; where given, it reads once, few, many or a size class.

>TRBJ2-3|TRBD2|TRBV25-1|NA
CASSGLAGGGSTDTQYF
TGTGCCAGCAGTGGCCTAGCGGGGGGGGGCAGCACAGATACGCAGTATTTT
>TRBJ1-6|TRBD1|TRBV7-8|NA
CASSWGDSEGNSPLHF
TGTGCCAGCAGCTGGGGGGACAGCGAGGGGAACTCACCCCTCCACTTT
>TRBJ2-3|TRBD2|TRBV19|NA
CASSIRIAGDHLTDTQYF
TGTGCCAGTAGTATTCGTATAGCGGGGGACCATTTAACAGATACGCAGTATTTT
>TRBJ1-2|NA|TRBV6-5|few
CASSPTQDNYGYTF
TGTGCCAGCAGTCCGACACAGGACAACTATGGCTACACCTTC
>TRBJ1-1|TRBD1|TRBV7-9|NA
CASSLDGTGGAREGAFF
TGTGCCAGCAGCTTAGACGGGACAGGGGGAGCCCGGGAGGGAGCTTTCTTT
>TRBJ2-3|TRBD2|TRBV6-1|once
CASSVGTSGGDTQYF
TGTGCCAGCAGTGTTGGGACTAGCGGGGGGGATACGCAGTATTTT
>TRBJ2-7|TRBD2|TRBV7-8|NA
CASSLAGGPDEQYF
TGTGCCAGCAGTCTAGCGGGGGGGCCGGACGAGCAGTACTTC
>TRBJ2-3|TRBD2|TRBV9|NA
CASSVLSGIRTDTQYF
TGTGCCAGCAGCGTACTCAGCGGGATTCGCACAGATACGCAGTATTTT
>TRBJ2-7|NA|TRBV13|NA
CASSLGLDEQYF
TGTGCCAGCAGCTTAGGACTAGACGAGCAGTACTTC
>TRBJ2-1|TRBD1|TRBV7-9|NA
CASSFGTGQSSYNEQFF
TGTGCCAGCAGCTTCGGGACAGGCCAGAGCTCCTACAATGAGCAGTTCTTC
>TRBJ1-6|TRBD1|TRBV7-9|few
CASSLTGTGVSPLHF
TGTGCCAGCAGCTTAACAGGGACAGGAGTATCACCCCTCCACTTT
>TRBJ1-1|NA|TRBV27|NA
CASSPYDRLNTEAFF
TGTGCCAGCAGTCCATACGACAGATTGAACACTGAAGCTTTCTTT
>TRBJ1-1|NA|TRBV2|NA
CASSEWQDSEAFF
TGTGCCAGCAGTGAATGGCAGGACTCTGAAGCTTTCTTT
>TRBJ2-3|TRBD1|TRBV11-2|NA
CASSLADRGRADTQYF
TGTGCCAGCAGCTTAGCGGACAGGGGGCGGGCAGATACGCAGTATTTT
>TRBJ1-2|NA|TRBV5-6|NA
CASSITGKYGYTF
TGTGCCAGCAGCATTACAGGGAAATATGGCTACACCTTC
>TRBJ2-1|TRBD2|TRBV4-3|NA
CASSHSGGDFDEQFF
TGCGCCAGCAGTCATAGCGGGGGCGATTTCGATGAGCAGTTCTTC
>TRBJ2-3|NA|TRBV11-2|few
CASSDPRADTQYF
TGTGCCAGCAGCGACCCCCGGGCAGATACGCAGTATTTT
>TRBJ1-1|NA|TRBV2|NA
CASSELQGGTEAFF
TGTGCCAGCAGTGAGCTGCAGGGAGGCACTGAAGCTTTCTTT
>TRBJ2-7|TRBD1|TRBV18|NA
CASSPRTGDILYEQYF
TGTGCCAGCTCACCGAGGACAGGGGATATCCTCTACGAGCAGTACTTC
>TRBJ1-1|NA|TRBV20-1|NA
CSARLGTEAFF
TGCAGTGCCCGTCTCGGGACTGAAGCTTTCTTT
>TRBJ1-5|TRBD1|TRBV19|NA
CASRDRVYSNQPQHF
TGTGCCAGTAGGGACAGGGTTTATAGCAATCAGCCCCAGCATTTT
>TRBJ1-2|NA|TRBV6-6|NA
CASSYSAQPNYGYTF
TGTGCCAGCAGTTACTCCGCGCAACCCAACTATGGCTACACCTTC
>TRBJ2-7|NA|TRBV29-1|NA
CSVVGTNYEQYF
TGCAGCGTTGTAGGGACAAACTACGAGCAGTACTTC
>TRBJ2-2|NA|TRBV11-3|NA
CASSLVAGELFF
TGTGCCAGCAGCTTAGTCGCCGGGGAGCTGTTTTTT
>TRBJ2-7|NA|TRBV19|NA
CASSDGRGAFEQYF
TGTGCCAGTAGTGACGGCAGGGGGGCCTTCGAGCAGTACTTC
>TRBJ2-1|TRBD2|TRBV11-2|NA
CASSPPPIAGGRKEQFF
TGTGCCAGCAGCCCCCCTCCCATAGCGGGGGGCCGCAAGGAGCAGTTCTTC
>TRBJ1-2|NA|TRBV25-1|NA
CASWGGNGYTF
TGTGCCAGTTGGGGGGGTAACGGCTACACCTTC